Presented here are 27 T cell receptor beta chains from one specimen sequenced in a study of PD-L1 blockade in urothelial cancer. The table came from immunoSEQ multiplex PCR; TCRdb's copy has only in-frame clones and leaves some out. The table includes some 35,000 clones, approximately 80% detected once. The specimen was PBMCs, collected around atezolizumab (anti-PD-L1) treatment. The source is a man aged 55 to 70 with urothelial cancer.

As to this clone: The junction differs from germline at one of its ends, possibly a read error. The CDR3 region has the DNA TGTGCTAGCAGAGGAGGGAGTGGTCAGCCCCAGCATTTT. Translation gives CASRGGSGQPQHF. The chain combines TRBV7-7 with TRBJ1-5; D is uncertain. The germline CDR1 and CDR2 sequences are SSHAT and FNYEAQ (reference sequence). The CDR3 runs 13 residues. The full variable domain, rest sourced from reference TRBV7-7 and TRBJ1-5, is GAGVSQSPRYKVTKRGQDVTLRCDPISSHATLYWYQQALGQGPEFLTYFNYEAQPDKSGLPSDRFSAERPEGSISTLTIQRTEQRDSAMYRCASRGGSGQPQHFGDGTRLSIL.

The CDR3 DNA reads TGTGCCACGAGGACTAGCGGGGGGTATTTAGATACGCAGTATTTT. Protein product: CATRTSGGYLDTQYF. The rearrangement uses TRBV10-3 and TRBJ2-3, with TRBD2 matching 14 bases. CDR3 length: 15 residues. Germline values: CDR1 ENHRY, CDR2 SYGVKD. With V trimmed by 10 bases and J by 5 bases, 8 bases remained unmatched.

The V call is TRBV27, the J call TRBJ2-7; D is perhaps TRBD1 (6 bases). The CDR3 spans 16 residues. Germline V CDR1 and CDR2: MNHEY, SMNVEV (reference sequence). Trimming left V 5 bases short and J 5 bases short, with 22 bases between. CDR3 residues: CASSPSTGSTLHEQYF. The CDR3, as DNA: TGTGCCAGCAGTCCTAGTACAGGGTCGACCCTACACGAGCAGTACTTC.

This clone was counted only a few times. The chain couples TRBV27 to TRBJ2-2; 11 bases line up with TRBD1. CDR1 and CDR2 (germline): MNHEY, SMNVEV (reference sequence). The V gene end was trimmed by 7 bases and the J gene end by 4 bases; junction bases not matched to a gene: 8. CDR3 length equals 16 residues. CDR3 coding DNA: TGTGCCAGCACCCCGAGGACAGGGGGCAGCACCGGGGAGCTGTTTTTT. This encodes CASTPRTGGSTGELFF.

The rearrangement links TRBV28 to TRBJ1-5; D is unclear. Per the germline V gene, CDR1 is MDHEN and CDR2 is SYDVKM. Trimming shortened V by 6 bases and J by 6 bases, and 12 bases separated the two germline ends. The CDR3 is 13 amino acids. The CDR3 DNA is TGTGCCAGCAGGTTTGAGACTTCTCAGCCCCAGCATTTT. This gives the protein CASRFETSQPQHF.

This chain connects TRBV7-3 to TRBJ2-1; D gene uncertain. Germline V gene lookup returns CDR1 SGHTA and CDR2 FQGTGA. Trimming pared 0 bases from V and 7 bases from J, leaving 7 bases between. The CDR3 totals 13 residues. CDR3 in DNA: TGTGCCAGCAGCTTAACGGTTACAAATGAGCAGTTCTTC. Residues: CASSLTVTNEQFF. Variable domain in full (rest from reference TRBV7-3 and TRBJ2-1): GAGVSQTPSNKVTEKGKYVELRCDPISGHTALYWYRQSLGQGPEFLIYFQGTGAADDSGLPNDRFFAVRPEGSVSTLKIQRTERGDSAVYLCASSLTVTNEQFFGPGTRLTVL.

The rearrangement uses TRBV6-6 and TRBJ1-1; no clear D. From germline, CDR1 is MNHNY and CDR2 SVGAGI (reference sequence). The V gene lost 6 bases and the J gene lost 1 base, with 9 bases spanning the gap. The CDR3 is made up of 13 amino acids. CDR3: CASSASGNTEAFF. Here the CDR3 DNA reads TGTGCCAGCAGCGCAAGCGGGAACACTGAAGCTTTCTTT.

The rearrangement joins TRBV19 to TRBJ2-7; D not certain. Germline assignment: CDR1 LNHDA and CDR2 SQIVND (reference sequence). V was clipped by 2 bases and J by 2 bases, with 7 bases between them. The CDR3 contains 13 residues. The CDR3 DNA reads TGTGCCAGTAGTATACGGCAGGCCTACGAGCAGTACTTC. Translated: CASSIRQAYEQYF.

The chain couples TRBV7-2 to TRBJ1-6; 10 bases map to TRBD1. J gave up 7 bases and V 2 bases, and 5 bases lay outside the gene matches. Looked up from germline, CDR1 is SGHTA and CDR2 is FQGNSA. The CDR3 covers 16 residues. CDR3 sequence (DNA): TGTGCCAGCAGCTTAACCGGGACAGGGGTAAATTCACCCCTCCACTTT. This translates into CASSLTGTGVNSPLHF.

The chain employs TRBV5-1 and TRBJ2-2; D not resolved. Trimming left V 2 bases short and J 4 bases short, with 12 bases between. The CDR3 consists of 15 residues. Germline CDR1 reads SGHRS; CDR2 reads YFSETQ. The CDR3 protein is CASSFSQDGTGELFF. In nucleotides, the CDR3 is TGCGCCAGCAGCTTCTCCCAGGATGGCACCGGGGAGCTGTTTTTT.

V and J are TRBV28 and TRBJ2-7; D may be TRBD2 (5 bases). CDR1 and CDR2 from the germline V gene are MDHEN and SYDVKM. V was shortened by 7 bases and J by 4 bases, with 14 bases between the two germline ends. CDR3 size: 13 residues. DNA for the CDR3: TGTGCCAGCACCGAACCGCCGGGATACGAGCAGTACTTC. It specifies CASTEPPGYEQYF.

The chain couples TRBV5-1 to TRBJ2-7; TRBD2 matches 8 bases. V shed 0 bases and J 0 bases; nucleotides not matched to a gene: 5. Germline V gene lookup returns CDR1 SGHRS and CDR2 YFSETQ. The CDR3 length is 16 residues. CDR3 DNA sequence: TGCGCCAGCAGCTTGGTGGCTAGCGGGTCCTCCTACGAGCAGTACTTC. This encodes CASSLVASGSSYEQYF.

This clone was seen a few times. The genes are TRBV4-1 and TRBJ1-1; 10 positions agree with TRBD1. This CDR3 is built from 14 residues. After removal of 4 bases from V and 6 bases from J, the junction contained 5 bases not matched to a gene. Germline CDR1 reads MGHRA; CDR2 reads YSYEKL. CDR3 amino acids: CASSLGQGVAEAFF. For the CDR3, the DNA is TGCGCCAGCAGCCTCGGACAGGGGGTCGCTGAAGCTTTCTTT.

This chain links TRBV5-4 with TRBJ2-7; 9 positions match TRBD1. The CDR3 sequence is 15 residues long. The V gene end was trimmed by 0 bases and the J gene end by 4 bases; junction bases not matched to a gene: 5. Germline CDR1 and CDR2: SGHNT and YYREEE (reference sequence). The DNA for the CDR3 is TGTGCCAGCAGCTTGGACAGGGGGCTGGGTTACGAGCAGTACTTC. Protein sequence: CASSLDRGLGYEQYF.

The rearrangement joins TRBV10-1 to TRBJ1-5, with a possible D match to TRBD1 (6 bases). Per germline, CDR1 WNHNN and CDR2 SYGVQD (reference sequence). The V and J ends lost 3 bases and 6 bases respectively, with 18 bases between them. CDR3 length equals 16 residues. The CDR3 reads CASSDNDRQGGQPQHF. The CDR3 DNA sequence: TGCGCCAGCAGTGATAATGACAGGCAAGGGGGTCAGCCCCAGCATTTT.

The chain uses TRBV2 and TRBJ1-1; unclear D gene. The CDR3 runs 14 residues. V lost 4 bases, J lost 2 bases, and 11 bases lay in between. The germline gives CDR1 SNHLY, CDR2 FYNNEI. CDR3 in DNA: TGTGCCAGCAGTGGCGTCCGGTCTAACACTGAAGCTTTCTTT. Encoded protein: CASSGVRSNTEAFF.

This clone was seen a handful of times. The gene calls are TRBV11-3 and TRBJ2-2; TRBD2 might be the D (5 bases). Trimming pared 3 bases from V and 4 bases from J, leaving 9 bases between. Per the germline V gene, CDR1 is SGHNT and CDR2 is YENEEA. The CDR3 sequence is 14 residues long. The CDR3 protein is CASSLGGFTGELFF. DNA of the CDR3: TGTGCCAGCAGCTTGGGCGGGTTCACCGGGGAGCTGTTTTTT.

CDR3 region: CASSTSPGSQPQHF. CDR3 nucleotide sequence: TGCGCCAGCAGCACGTCCCCAGGTAGTCAGCCCCAGCATTTT. The chain joins TRBV5-1 to TRBJ1-5; D remains ambiguous. CDR1 and CDR2 from the germline V gene are SGHRS and YFSETQ. CDR3 size: 14 residues. Trimming removed 4 bases from V and 6 bases from J, with 14 bases in between.

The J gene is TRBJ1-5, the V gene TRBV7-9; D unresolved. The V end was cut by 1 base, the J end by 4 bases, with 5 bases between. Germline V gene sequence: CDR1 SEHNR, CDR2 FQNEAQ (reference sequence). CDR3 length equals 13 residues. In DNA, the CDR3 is TGTGCCAGCAGCTTAGACGAGAATCAGCCCCAGCATTTT. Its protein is CASSLDENQPQHF.

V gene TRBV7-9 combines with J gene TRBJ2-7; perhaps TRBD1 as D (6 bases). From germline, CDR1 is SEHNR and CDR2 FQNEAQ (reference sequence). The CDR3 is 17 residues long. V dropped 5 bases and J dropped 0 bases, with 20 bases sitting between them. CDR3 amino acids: CASSVTVSGTPSYEQYF. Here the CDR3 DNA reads TGTGCCAGCAGCGTCACAGTTTCCGGGACACCCTCCTACGAGCAGTACTTC.

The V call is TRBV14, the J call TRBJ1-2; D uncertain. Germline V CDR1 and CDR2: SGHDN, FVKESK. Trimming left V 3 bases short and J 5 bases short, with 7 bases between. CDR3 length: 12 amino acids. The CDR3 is CASSQGPYGYTF. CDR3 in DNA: TGTGCCAGCAGCCAGGGCCCTTATGGCTACACCTTC. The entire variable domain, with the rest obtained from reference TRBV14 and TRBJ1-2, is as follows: EAGVTQFPSHSVIEKGQTVTLRCDPISGHDNLYWYRRVMGKEIKFLLHFVKESKQDESGMPNNRFLAERTGGTYSTLKVQPAELEDSGVYFCASSQGPYGYTFGSGTRLTVV.

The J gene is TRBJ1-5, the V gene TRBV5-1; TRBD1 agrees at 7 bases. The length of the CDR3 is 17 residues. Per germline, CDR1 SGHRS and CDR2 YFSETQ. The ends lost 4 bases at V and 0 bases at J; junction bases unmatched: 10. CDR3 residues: CASSPGQWEPSNQPQHF. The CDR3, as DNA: TGCGCCAGCAGCCCGGGACAGTGGGAACCTAGCAATCAGCCCCAGCATTTT.

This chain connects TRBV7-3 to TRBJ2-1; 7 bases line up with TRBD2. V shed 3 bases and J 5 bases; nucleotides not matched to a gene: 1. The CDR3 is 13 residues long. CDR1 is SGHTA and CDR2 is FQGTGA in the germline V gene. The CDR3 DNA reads TGTGCCAGCAGCTTGGGACTAAACAATGAGCAGTTCTTC. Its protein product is CASSLGLNNEQFF.

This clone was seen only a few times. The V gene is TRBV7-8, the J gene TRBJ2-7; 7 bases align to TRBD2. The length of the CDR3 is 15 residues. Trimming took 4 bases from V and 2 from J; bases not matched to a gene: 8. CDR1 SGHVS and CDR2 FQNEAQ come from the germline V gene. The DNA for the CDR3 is TGTGCCAGCAGCTCCGTCGCCGGACTAGCCTACGAGCAGTACTTC. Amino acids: CASSSVAGLAYEQYF.

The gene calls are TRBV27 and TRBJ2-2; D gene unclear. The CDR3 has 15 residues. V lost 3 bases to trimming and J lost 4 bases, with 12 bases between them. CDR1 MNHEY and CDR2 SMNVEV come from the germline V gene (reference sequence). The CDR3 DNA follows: TGTGCCAGCAGTTTGGTAGGCCCAGGCACCGGGGAGCTGTTTTTT. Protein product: CASSLVGPGTGELFF.

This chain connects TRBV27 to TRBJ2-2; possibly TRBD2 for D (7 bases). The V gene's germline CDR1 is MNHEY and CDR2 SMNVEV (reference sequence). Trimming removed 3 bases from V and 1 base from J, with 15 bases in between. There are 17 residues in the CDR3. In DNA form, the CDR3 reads TGTGCCAGCAGTTTGTTCGCGGGGGCCGAGAACACCGGGGAGCTGTTTTTT. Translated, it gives CASSLFAGAENTGELFF.

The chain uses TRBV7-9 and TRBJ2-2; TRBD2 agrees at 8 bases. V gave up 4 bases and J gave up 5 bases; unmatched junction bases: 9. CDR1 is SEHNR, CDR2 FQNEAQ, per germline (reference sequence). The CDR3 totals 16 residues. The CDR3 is CASSSSGLGGTGELFF. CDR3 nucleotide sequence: TGTGCCAGCAGCTCCTCGGGACTAGGCGGTACCGGGGAGCTGTTTTTT.